The rows below give T cell receptor beta chains drawn from one sample of a study of shared clonotypes between healthy human individuals. The table came from immunoSEQ multiplex PCR; TCRdb's copy has only in-frame clones and leaves some out. The sample includes 2 million to 2.5 million clones, about 95% of them seen just once. The specimen was naive CD8+ T cells sorted from blood. Source of these receptors: a man aged 18 to 35 in good health. CDR3s include the opening cysteine and the closing phenylalanine or tryptophan. D genes are given only for firm matches. A row's size may be missing; if present it is once, few, many or a size class.

TRBJ2-7 TRBD2 . TRBV6-5 CASSGTSGRAYEQYF TGTGCCAGCAGTGGGACTAGCGGGAGGGCCTACGAGCAGTACTTC
TRBJ1-2 . few TRBV6-4 CASSEGGGYGYTF TGTGCCAGCAGTGAAGGTGGGGGATACGGCTACACCTTC
TRBJ2-1 TRBD1 . TRBV5-6 CASRWTGNNEQFF TGTGCCAGCAGATGGACAGGGAACAATGAGCAGTTCTTC
TRBJ2-3 TRBD2 . TRBV7-3 CASSSLGTSGGLTDTQYF TGTGCCAGCAGCTCTCTAGGGACTAGCGGGGGACTCACAGATACGCAGTATTTT
TRBJ2-3 TRBD2 . TRBV11-2 CASSSGGTSGTFTDTQYF TGTGCCAGCAGCTCCGGGGGAACTAGCGGTACCTTTACAGATACGCAGTATTTT
TRBJ2-1 TRBD2 . TRBV2 CASSDPGTSGIASLDEQFF TGTGCCAGCAGTGACCCCGGGACTAGCGGGATCGCCTCTTTGGATGAGCAGTTCTTC
TRBJ1-2 . once TRBV4-1 CASSQVRGFGGYTF TGCGCCAGCAGCCAAGTTCGGGGCTTTGGCGGCTACACCTTC
TRBJ2-7 . . TRBV5-6 CASSLSRVYEQYF TGTGCCAGCAGCTTGTCCAGGGTCTACGAGCAGTACTTC
TRBJ2-5 TRBD2 . TRBV10-3 CAISDSVSGRAETQYF TGTGCCATCAGTGATTCGGTTAGCGGGAGGGCCGAGACCCAGTACTTC
TRBJ2-2 . . TRBV6-1 CASSEGPTSTGELFF TGTGCCAGCAGTGAAGGGCCCACGAGCACCGGGGAGCTGTTTTTT
TRBJ2-7 . . TRBV5-1 CASSLVGGRYEQYF TGCGCCAGCAGCTTGGTTGGGGGAAGGTACGAGCAGTACTTC
TRBJ2-3 . . TRBV27 CASSLTGFWMVDTQYF TGTGCCAGCAGTCTAACAGGTTTTTGGATGGTAGATACGCAGTATTTT
TRBJ2-7 TRBD2 . TRBV6-6 CASSGGAYEQYF TGTGCCAGCAGCGGGGGGGCCTACGAGCAGTACTTC
TRBJ2-7 . . TRBV11-2 CASSEQGLSYEQYF TGTGCCAGCAGTGAACAGGGATTAAGCTACGAGCAGTACTTC
TRBJ2-2 . . TRBV7-9 CASSLEMPLTGELFF TGTGCCAGCAGCTTAGAGATGCCTTTAACCGGGGAGCTGTTTTTT
TRBJ2-3 . . TRBV7-9 CASSLDPRRDSGDTQYF TGTGCCAGCAGCTTAGACCCTAGACGGGACTCCGGAGATACGCAGTATTTT
TRBJ2-7 TRBD2 . TRBV7-6 CASSLEASGRGMSHEQYF TGTGCCAGCAGCTTAGAGGCTAGCGGGAGGGGAATGTCCCACGAGCAGTACTTC
TRBJ2-5 TRBD1 . TRBV4-1 CASSLTWGQGKETQYF TGCGCCAGCAGCCTTACATGGGGACAGGGGAAGGAGACCCAGTACTTC
TRBJ1-1 . . TRBV29-1 CSVEVGGTEAFF TGCAGCGTTGAAGTTGGTGGCACTGAAGCTTTCTTT
TRBJ2-3 TRBD2 . TRBV29-1 CSVEVAGEESTDTQYF TGCAGCGTTGAAGTAGCGGGAGAGGAATCCACAGATACGCAGTATTTT
TRBJ1-2 TRBD1 . TRBV13 CASSLATGGGGYGYTF TGTGCCAGCAGCTTAGCCACAGGGGGCGGTGGGTATGGCTACACCTTC
TRBJ2-6 . . TRBV27 CASSLGITGANVLTF TGTGCCAGCAGTCTGGGGATCACTGGGGCCAACGTCCTGACTTTC
TRBJ2-5 TRBD2 once TRBV7-6 CASSQTTSFQETQYF TGTGCCAGCAGCCAAACGACTAGCTTCCAGGAGACCCAGTACTTC
TRBJ2-7 TRBD1 . TRBV6-5 CASSFNRGYEQYF TGTGCCAGCAGCTTCAACAGGGGGTACGAGCAGTACTTC
TRBJ1-3 TRBD1 . TRBV4-1 CASSLKTGSGNTIYF TGCGCCAGCAGCCTAAAGACAGGGTCAGGAAACACCATATATTTT
TRBJ1-4 . . TRBV30 CAWRGWGNEKLFF TGTGCCTGGAGAGGGTGGGGTAATGAAAAACTGTTTTTT
TRBJ2-7 TRBD2 . TRBV27 CASSSSGDRYEQYF TGTGCCAGCAGTTCTAGCGGGGACCGCTACGAGCAGTACTTC
TRBJ2-5 . . TRBV11-2 CASRDGTIQETQYF TGTGCCAGCAGGGACGGTACTATTCAAGAGACCCAGTACTTC
TRBJ2-3 TRBD2 once TRBV7-6 CASSLIASGRGTDTQYF TGTGCCAGCAGCTTAATAGCTAGCGGGAGAGGGACAGATACGCAGTATTTT
TRBJ2-7 . . TRBV7-9 CASSLESGLYEQYF TGTGCCAGCAGCTTAGAGTCGGGGCTCTACGAGCAGTACTTC
TRBJ1-2 . . TRBV9 CASSVGHSNYGYTF TGTGCCAGCAGCGTCGGACACTCGAACTATGGCTACACCTTC
TRBJ2-1 . . TRBV2 CASSDGRNEQFF TGTGCCAGCAGTGATGGGAGGAATGAGCAGTTCTTC
TRBJ2-1 TRBD2 . TRBV27 CASSATGTREIQANSNEQFF TGTGCCAGCAGTGCCACCGGGACTAGGGAAATCCAAGCCAACTCCAATGAGCAGTTCTTC
TRBJ1-4 TRBD1 . TRBV30 CAWMGQGNEKLFF TGTGCCTGGATGGGACAGGGGAATGAAAAACTGTTTTTT
TRBJ2-7 . . TRBV29-1 CSPYEQYF TGCAGCCCCTACGAGCAGTACTTC
TRBJ2-1 . . TRBV27 CASSLFGGAYNEQFF TGTGCCAGCAGTTTATTTGGGGGAGCCTACAATGAGCAGTTCTTC
TRBJ2-7 TRBD2 . TRBV5-1 CASSPGGHYEQYF TGCGCCAGCAGCCCGGGGGGGCACTACGAGCAGTACTTC
TRBJ2-7 . . TRBV7-2 CASSLTKGHYEQYF TGTGCCAGCAGCTTAACGAAGGGGCACTACGAGCAGTACTTC
TRBJ2-2 . . TRBV6-6 CASSYSVGGSTGELFF TGTGCCAGCAGTTACTCTGTGGGGGGCAGCACCGGGGAGCTGTTTTTT
TRBJ2-1 TRBD2 . TRBV7-9 CASSSSGGGVIDEQFF TGTGCCAGCAGCTCCTCTGGCGGGGGGGTTATTGATGAGCAGTTCTTC
TRBJ1-1 . once TRBV28 CASSWTVMNTEAFF TGTGCCAGCAGTTGGACAGTAATGAACACTGAAGCTTTCTTT
TRBJ2-5 TRBD1 once TRBV9 CASSESGQLQETQYF TGTGCCAGCAGCGAATCGGGACAGCTACAAGAGACCCAGTACTTC
TRBJ2-7 . . TRBV10-2 CASSESSYEQYF TGCGCCAGCAGTGAGTCGAGTTACGAGCAGTACTTC
TRBJ1-5 . few TRBV27 CASSLRVGDQPQHF TGTGCCAGCAGTTTAAGGGTCGGAGATCAGCCCCAGCATTTT
TRBJ2-3 . . TRBV5-4 CASSLESEGFLAQRAQYF TGTGCCAGCAGCTTGGAGTCGGAGGGGTTCCTGGCACAGAGGGCGCAGTATTTT
TRBJ1-2 . . TRBV9 CASSAGPQGDLGYTF TGTGCCAGCAGCGCGGGCCCCCAAGGGGACCTTGGCTACACCTTC
TRBJ2-1 TRBD1 . TRBV11-2 CASHGIGQGVEQFF TGTGCCAGCCATGGAATAGGACAGGGGGTTGAGCAGTTCTTC
TRBJ1-1 . . TRBV30 CAWSVSRGTEAFF TGTGCCTGGAGTGTATCCCGGGGCACTGAAGCTTTCTTT
TRBJ2-4 TRBD2 . TRBV15 CATSRYSGSGGAYSIQYF TGTGCCACCAGCAGATACTCGGGGAGCGGGGGGGCCTATAGCATTCAGTACTTC
TRBJ1-2 . . TRBV5-6 CASSLEWGHYGYTF TGTGCCAGCAGCTTGGAGTGGGGGCATTATGGCTACACCTTC
TRBJ1-2 . . TRBV28 CASSEGAPYGYTF TGTGCCAGCAGTGAAGGGGCCCCCTATGGCTACACCTTC
TRBJ2-7 TRBD2 . TRBV19 CASSISGSTGEQYF TGTGCCAGTAGTATAAGCGGGAGCACAGGCGAGCAGTACTTC
TRBJ2-7 . . TRBV6-5 CASSSWPAETYEQYF TGTGCCAGCAGTTCGTGGCCAGCGGAAACCTACGAGCAGTACTTC
TRBJ2-7 . . TRBV29-1 CSVETRGSFYEQYF TGCAGCGTTGAAACCAGGGGAAGCTTCTACGAGCAGTACTTC